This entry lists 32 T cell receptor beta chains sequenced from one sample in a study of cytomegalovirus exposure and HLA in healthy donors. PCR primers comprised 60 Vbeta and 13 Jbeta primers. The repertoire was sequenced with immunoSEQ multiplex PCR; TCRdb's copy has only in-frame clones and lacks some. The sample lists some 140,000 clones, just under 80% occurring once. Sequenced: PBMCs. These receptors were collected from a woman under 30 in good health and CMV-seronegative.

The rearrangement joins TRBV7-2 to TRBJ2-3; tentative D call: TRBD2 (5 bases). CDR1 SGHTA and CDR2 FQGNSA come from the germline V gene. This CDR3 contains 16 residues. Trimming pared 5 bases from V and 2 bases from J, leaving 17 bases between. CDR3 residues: CASSPWFSEITDTQYF. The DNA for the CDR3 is TGTGCCAGCAGCCCCTGGTTTAGCGAGATCACAGATACGCAGTATTTT.

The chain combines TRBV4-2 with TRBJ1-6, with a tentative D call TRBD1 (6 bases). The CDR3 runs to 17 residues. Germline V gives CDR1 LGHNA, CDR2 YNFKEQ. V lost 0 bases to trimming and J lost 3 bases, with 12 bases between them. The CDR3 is CASSQDSQDSYNSPLHF. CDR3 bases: TGTGCCAGCAGCCAAGATTCTCAGGACAGCTATAATTCACCCCTCCACTTT.

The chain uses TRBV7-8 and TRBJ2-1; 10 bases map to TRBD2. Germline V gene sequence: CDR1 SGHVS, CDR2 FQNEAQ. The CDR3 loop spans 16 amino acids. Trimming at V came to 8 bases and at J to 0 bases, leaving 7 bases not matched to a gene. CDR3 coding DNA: TGTGCCAGCCTTTTCTCTAGCGGGAGCTCCTACAATGAGCAGTTCTTC. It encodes CASLFSSGSSYNEQFF.

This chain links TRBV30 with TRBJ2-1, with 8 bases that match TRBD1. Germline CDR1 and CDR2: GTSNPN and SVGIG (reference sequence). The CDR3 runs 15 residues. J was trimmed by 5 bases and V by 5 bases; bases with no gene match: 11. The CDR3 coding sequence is TGTGCCTGGCATTACCGGGACAGGAATGACAATGAGCAGTTCTTC. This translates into CAWHYRDRNDNEQFF.

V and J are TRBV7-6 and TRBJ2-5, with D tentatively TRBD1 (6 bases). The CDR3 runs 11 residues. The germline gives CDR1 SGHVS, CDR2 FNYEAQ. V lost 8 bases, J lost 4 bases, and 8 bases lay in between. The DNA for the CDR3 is TGTGCCAGCGGCAGGGGAGAGACCCAGTACTTC. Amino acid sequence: CASGRGETQYF.

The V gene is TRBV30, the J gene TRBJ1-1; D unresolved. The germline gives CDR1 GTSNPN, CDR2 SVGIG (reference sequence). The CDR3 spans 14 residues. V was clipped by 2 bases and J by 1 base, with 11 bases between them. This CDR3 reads CAWSTGIWNTEAFF. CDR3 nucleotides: TGTGCCTGGAGTACGGGAATCTGGAACACTGAAGCTTTCTTT.

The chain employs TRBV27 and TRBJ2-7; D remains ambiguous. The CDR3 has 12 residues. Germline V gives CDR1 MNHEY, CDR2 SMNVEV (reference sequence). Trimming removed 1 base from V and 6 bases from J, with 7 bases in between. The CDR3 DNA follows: TGTGCCAGCAGTTTATTTGGCCGCGAGCAGTACTTC. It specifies CASSLFGREQYF.

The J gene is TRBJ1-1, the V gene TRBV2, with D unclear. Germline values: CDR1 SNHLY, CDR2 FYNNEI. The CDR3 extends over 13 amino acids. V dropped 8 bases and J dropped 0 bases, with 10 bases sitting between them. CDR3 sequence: CASVREMNTEAFF. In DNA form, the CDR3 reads TGTGCCAGCGTTCGGGAAATGAACACTGAAGCTTTCTTT.

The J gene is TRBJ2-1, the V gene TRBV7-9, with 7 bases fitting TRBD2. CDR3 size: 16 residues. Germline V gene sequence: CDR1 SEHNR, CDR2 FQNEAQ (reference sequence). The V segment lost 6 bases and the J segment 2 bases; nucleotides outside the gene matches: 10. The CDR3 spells CASSLSGLSPYNEQFF. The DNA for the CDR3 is TGTGCCAGCAGTCTTAGCGGGTTGAGCCCCTACAATGAGCAGTTCTTC.

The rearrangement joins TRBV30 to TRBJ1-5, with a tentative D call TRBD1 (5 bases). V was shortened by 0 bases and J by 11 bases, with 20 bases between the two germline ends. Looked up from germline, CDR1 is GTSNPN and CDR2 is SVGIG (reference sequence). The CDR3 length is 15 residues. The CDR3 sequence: CAWSVKDSGRQAQHF. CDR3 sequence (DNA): TGTGCCTGGAGTGTAAAGGACTCAGGGAGGCAGGCCCAGCATTTT.

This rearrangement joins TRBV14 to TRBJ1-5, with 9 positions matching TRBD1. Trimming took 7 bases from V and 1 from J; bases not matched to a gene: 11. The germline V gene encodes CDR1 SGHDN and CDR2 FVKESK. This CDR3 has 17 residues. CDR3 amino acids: CASNGTGNLVSNQPQHF. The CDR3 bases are TGTGCCAGCAACGGGACAGGGAATCTTGTGAGCAATCAGCCCCAGCATTTT.

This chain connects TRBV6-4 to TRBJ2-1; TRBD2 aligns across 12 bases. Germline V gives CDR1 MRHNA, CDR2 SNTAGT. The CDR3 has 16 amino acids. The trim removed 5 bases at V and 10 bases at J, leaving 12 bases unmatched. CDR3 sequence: CASSPEGGTSGQEQFF. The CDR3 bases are TGTGCCAGCAGTCCAGAAGGGGGGACTAGCGGGCAGGAGCAGTTCTTC.

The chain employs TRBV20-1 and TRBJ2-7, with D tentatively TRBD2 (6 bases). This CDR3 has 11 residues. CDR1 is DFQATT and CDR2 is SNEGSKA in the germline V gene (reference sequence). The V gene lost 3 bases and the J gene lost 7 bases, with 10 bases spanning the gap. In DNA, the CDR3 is TGCAGTGCTAGGACTAGTCTAGAGCAGTACTTC. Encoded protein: CSARTSLEQYF.

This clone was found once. In DNA, the CDR3 is TGTGCCAGCAGCTTGGTTTCGAGGACAGGGGGGACTGAAGCTTTCTTT. Translated, it gives CASSLVSRTGGTEAFF. The chain couples TRBV5-4 to TRBJ1-1; 10 bases agree with TRBD1. V dropped 0 bases and J dropped 5; count of bases not matched to a gene: 7. Germline lookup yields CDR1 SGHNT and CDR2 YYREEE (reference sequence). This CDR3 is built from 16 residues.

The CDR3 spells CASSRDSQGVNQPQHF. Here the CDR3 DNA reads TGTGCCAGCTCACGAGATAGCCAGGGGGTAAATCAGCCCCAGCATTTT. The V gene is TRBV18, the J gene TRBJ1-5; 7 bases fit TRBD1. The J segment lost 4 bases and the V segment lost 4 bases, leaving 10 bases of the junction unmatched. CDR1 is KGHSH, CDR2 LQKENI, per germline. The CDR3 has 16 amino acids.

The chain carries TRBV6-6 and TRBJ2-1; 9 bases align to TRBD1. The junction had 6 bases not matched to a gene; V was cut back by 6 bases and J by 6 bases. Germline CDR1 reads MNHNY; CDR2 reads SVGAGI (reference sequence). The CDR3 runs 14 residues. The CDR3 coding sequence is TGTGCCAGCAGCCGGGACAGGGCCGTCAATGAGCAGTTCTTC. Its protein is CASSRDRAVNEQFF.

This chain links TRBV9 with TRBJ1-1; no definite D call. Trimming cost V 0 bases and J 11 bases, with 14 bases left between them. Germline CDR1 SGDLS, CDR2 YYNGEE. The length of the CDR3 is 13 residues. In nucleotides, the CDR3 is TGTGCCAGCAGCGTAGGCCAGGAAAGTAAGGCTTTCTTT. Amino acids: CASSVGQESKAFF. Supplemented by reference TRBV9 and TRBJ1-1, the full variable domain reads DSGVTQTPKHLITATGQRVTLRCSPRSGDLSVYWYQQSLDQGLQFLIQYYNGEERAKGNILERFSAQQFPDLHSELNLSSLELGDSALYFCASSVGQESKAFFGQGTRLTVV.

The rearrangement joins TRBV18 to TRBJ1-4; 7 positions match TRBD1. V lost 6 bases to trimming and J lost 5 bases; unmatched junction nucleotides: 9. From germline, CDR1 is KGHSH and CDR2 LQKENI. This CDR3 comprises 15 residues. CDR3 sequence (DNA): TGTGCCAGCTCCCCCACGACAGGGTTAAATGAAAAACTGTTTTTT. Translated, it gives CASSPTTGLNEKLFF. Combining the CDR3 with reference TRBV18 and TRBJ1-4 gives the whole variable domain NAGVMQNPRHLVRRRGQEARLRCSPMKGHSHVYWYRQLPEEGLKFMVYLQKENIIDESGMPKERFSAEFPKEGPSILRIQQVVRGDSAAYFCASSPTTGLNEKLFFGSGTQLSVL.

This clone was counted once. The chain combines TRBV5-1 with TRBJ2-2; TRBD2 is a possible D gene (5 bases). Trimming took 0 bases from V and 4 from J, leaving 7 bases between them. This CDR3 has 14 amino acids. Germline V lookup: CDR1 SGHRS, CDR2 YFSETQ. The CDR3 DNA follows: TGCGCCAGCAGCTTGGCCGGGGTCACCGGGGAGCTGTTTTTT. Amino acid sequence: CASSLAGVTGELFF.

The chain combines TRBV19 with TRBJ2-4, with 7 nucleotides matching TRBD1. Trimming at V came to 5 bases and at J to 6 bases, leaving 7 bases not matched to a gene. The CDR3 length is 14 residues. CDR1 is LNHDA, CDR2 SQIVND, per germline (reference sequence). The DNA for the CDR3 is TGTGCCAGTAGTCAAGACAGGGCTATAAACATTCAGTACTTC. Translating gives CASSQDRAINIQYF.

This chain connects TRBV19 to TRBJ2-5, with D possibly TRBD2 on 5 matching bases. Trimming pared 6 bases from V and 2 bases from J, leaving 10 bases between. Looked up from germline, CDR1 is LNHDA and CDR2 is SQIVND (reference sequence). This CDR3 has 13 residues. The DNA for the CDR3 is TGTGCCAGTAGGGAGCGGTTTCAAGAGACCCAGTACTTC. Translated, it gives CASRERFQETQYF.

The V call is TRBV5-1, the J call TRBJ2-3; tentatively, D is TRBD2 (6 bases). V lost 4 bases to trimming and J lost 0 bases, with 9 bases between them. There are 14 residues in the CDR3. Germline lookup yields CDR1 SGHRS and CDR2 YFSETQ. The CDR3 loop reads CASSTGTSTDTQYF. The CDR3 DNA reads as TGCGCCAGCAGCACGGGGACTAGCACAGATACGCAGTATTTT.

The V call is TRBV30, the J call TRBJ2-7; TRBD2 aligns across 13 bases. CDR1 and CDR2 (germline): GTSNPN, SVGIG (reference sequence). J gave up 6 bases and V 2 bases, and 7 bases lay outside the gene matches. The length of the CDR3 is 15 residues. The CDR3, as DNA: TGTGCCTGGAGTTCCGGACTAGCGGGAGTGGGCGAGCAGTACTTC. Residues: CAWSSGLAGVGEQYF.

The CDR3 DNA reads as TGTGCCAGCACCTCGAGTCCGACAACTGAAGCTTTCTTT. Translated: CASTSSPTTEAFF. The gene calls are TRBV7-6 and TRBJ1-1; D is unclear. V was clipped by 7 bases and J by 5 bases, with 14 bases between them. Germline CDR1 reads SGHVS; CDR2 reads FNYEAQ. The CDR3 sequence is 13 residues long.

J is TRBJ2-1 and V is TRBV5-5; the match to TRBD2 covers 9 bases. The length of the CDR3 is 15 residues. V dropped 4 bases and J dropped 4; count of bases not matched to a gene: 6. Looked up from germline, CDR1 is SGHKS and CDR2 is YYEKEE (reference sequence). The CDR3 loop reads CASSPLAGAYNEQFF. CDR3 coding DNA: TGTGCCAGCAGCCCATTAGCGGGGGCGTACAATGAGCAGTTCTTC.

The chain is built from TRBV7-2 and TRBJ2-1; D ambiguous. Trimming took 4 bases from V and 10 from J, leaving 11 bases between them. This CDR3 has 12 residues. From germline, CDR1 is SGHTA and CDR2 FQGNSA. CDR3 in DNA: TGTGCCAGCAGCTCCGCGTGGAGCGAGCAGTTCTTC. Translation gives CASSSAWSEQFF.

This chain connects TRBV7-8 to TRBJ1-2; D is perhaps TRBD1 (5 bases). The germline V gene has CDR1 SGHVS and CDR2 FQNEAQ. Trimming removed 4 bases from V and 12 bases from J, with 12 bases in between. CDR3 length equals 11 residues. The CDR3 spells CASSYLGAHTF. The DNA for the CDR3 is TGTGCCAGCAGCTATCTAGGGGCCCACACCTTC.

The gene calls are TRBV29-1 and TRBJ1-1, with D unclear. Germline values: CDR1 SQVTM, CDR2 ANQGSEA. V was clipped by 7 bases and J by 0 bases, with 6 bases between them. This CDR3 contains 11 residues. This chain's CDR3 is CSAGMNTEAFF. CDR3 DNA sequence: TGCAGCGCGGGGATGAACACTGAAGCTTTCTTT.

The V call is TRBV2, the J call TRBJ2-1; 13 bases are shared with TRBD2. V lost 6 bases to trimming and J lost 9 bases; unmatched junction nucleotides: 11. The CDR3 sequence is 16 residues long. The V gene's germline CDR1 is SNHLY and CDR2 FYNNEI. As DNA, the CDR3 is TGTGCCAGCAGCTTTATTGGACTAGCGGGAGCCGGTGAGCAGTTCTTC. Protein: CASSFIGLAGAGEQFF.

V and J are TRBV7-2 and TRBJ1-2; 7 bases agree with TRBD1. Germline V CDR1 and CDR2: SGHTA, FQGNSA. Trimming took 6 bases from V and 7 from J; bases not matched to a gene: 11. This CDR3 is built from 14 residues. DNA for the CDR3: TGTGCCAGCAGTTCCGGGACAGCCTCTATTGGCTACACCTTC. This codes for CASSSGTASIGYTF. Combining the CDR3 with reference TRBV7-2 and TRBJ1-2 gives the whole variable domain GAGVSQSPSNKVTEKGKDVELRCDPISGHTALYWYRQSLGQGLEFLIYFQGNSAPDKSGLPSDRFSAERTGGSVSTLTIQRTQQEDSAVYLCASSSGTASIGYTFGSGTRLTVV.

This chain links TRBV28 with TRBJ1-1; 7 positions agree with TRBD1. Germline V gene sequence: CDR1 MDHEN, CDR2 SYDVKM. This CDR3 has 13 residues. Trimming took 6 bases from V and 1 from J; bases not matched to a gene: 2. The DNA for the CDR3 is TGTGCCAGCAGCGGACAGGAGAACACTGAAGCTTTCTTT. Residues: CASSGQENTEAFF.

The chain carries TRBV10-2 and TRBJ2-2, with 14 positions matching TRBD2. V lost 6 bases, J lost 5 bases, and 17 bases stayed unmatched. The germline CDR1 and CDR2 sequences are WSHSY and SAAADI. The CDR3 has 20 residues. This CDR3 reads CASSSIVGLAGDRKTGELFF. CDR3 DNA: TGCGCCAGCAGCAGCATAGTGGGACTAGCGGGAGATCGGAAGACCGGGGAGCTGTTTTTT.